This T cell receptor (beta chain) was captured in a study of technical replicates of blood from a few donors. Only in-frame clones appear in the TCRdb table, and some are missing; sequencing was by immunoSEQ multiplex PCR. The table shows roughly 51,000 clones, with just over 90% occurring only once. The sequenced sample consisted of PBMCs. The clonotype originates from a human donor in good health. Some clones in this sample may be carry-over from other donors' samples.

The CDR3, as DNA: TGTGCCAGCAGCCAAGTATCGAGGTCCAGCGGGGGGGCCAGTGAGCAGTTCTTC. It codes for CASSQVSRSSGGASEQFF. V usage is TRBV4-2 and J usage is TRBJ2-1; the match to TRBD2 covers 10 bases. This CDR3 is built from 18 residues. The junction had 15 bases not matched to a gene; V was cut back by 1 base and J by 9 bases. Germline CDR1 LGHNA, CDR2 YNFKEQ.